This T cell receptor (beta chain) emerged from a study of blood T cell repertoires in COVID-19. Across the study: Samples came from the United States, Italy and Spain, spanning acute and convalescent COVID-19. Sources were T cells, B-cell-depleted T cells, or PBMCs; the material itself was cDNA or gDNA.

Per the original data handling: Estimates of nucleated cell counts were drawn from the amplification of reference gene primers. Repertoires were generated with immunoSEQ multiplex PCR, while TCRdb's copy carries only in-frame clones and drops some. The V and J calls and clone size are taken from that table; D and trimming were inferred from the DNA. In the table there are around 150,000 clones, about 90% of which are singletons. With 4 bases clipped from V and 1 base from J, the junction kept 12 bases outside the gene matches. This CDR3 region has 17 residues. The germline V gene encodes CDR1 SGDLS and CDR2 YYNGEE.

Material: peripheral blood. The origin of this receptor is an older woman with active or convalescent COVID-19. The rearrangement joins TRBV9 to TRBJ2-3, with 7 nucleotides matching TRBD1. CDR3 sequence (DNA): TGTGCCAGCAGCCTCACGATACAGGGGAAGGGCACAGATACGCAGTATTTT. Its protein product is CASSLTIQGKGTDTQYF.